This entry lists 6 T cell receptor beta chains sequenced from one sample in a study of cytomegalovirus exposure and HLA in healthy donors. The PCR used 60 Vbeta and 13 Jbeta primers. Sequencing was performed with immunoSEQ multiplex PCR; in TCRdb, only in-frame clones are kept and a portion is missing. This sample has about 140,000 clones, with roughly 8.8% found just once. Material: PBMCs. These TCRs come from a middle-aged woman in good health and CMV-seropositive.

This clone was counted between two and nine times. This chain joins TRBV5-1 and TRBJ2-3, with TRBD2 matching over 11 bases. J was trimmed by 4 bases and V by 4 bases; bases with no gene match: 5. This CDR3 contains 15 residues. Germline V lookup: CDR1 SGHRS, CDR2 YFSETQ. The CDR3 bases are TGCGCCAGCAGCCATAGCGGGGGGGCCCCAGATACGCAGTATTTT. Translated: CASSHSGGAPDTQYF.

This clone occurred a few times. The V and J genes are TRBV12-5 and TRBJ2-2, with D perhaps TRBD2 (7 bases). V shed 7 bases and J shed 4 bases, with 19 bases lying between them. The CDR3 spans 16 residues. The germline CDR1 and CDR2 sequences are LGHNT and FRNRAP. The CDR3 DNA is TGTGCTAGTGCCTCTGGGAGGGGGGGCATCACCGGGGAGCTGTTTTTT. Amino acids: CASASGRGGITGELFF. The full variable domain, rest sourced from reference TRBV12-5 and TRBJ2-2, is DARVTQTPRHKVTEMGQEVTMRCQPILGHNTVFWYRQTMMQGLELLAYFRNRAPLDDSGMPKDRFSAEMPDATLATLKIQPSEPRDSAVYFCASASGRGGITGELFFGEGSRLTVL.

This clone has a handful of counts. The chain recombines TRBV9 with TRBJ2-7; a weak D match, TRBD2 (5 bases). The V gene's germline CDR1 is SGDLS and CDR2 YYNGEE. Trimming cost V 0 bases and J 4 bases, with 11 bases left between them. The CDR3 runs to 14 residues. Here the CDR3 reads CASSVGPEGYEQYF. The DNA for the CDR3 is TGTGCCAGCAGCGTAGGGCCCGAGGGATACGAGCAGTACTTC.

This clone has just a few counts. This sequence joins TRBV19 and TRBJ1-1; unclear D gene. The germline CDR1 and CDR2 sequences are LNHDA and SQIVND (reference sequence). The CDR3 extends over 14 amino acids. V was cut by 6 bases and J by 4 bases, with 15 bases left in between. CDR3 sequence: CASRPGSVGTEAFF. The CDR3 DNA reads as TGTGCCAGTAGACCCGGGTCAGTTGGCACTGAAGCTTTCTTT.

This chain joins TRBV25-1 and TRBJ2-5, with 10 positions matching TRBD2. The CDR3 runs to 18 residues. Germline V CDR1 and CDR2: MGHDK, SYGVNS. Trimming at V came to 3 bases and at J to 5 bases, leaving 15 bases not matched to a gene. The CDR3 DNA reads as TGTGCCAGCAGTGACCCGGGTGTCCTAGCGGGGGCGGGGGAGACCCAGTACTTC. This translates into CASSDPGVLAGAGETQYF.

This clone was counted a few times. The chain carries TRBV6-6 and TRBJ1-1; perhaps TRBD1 as D (5 bases). The ends were cut back, 2 bases at V and 5 bases at J, with 15 bases in the middle. Germline lookup yields CDR1 MNHNY and CDR2 SVGAGI (reference sequence). The CDR3 is 15 residues long. DNA of the CDR3: TGTGCCAGCAGTTACAGTCTAGGGGATGGAACTGAAGCTTTCTTT. Residues: CASSYSLGDGTEAFF.